This TCR beta chain was recorded in a study of T cells after yellow fever vaccination. The study made its TCR cDNA through 5'RACE template switching. That step introduced a universal primer site along with UMIs. TCRdb reprocessed the 5' RACE reads via MiXCR and lists one record per CDR3 protein. The table lists approximately 300,000 distinct CDR3 sequences, approximately 13% of them singletons. Ten or more counts support this clonotype. Its antigen remains unidentified. The CDR3 sequence is 14 residues long. Germline-derived CDR1 and CDR2 are SGHTA and FQGNSA. With 4 bases clipped from V and 6 bases from J, the junction kept 8 bases outside the gene matches. Study-wide results and caveats: Though it reached lower strength, the secondary response hit its peak faster, day 5 versus 15. Clonotypes found in both CD4 and CD8 compartments made up a small share. Post-booster repertoires again held most primary-vaccination clones (roughly 96% CD4, around 90% CD8).

The source was CD4+ T cells sorted from PBMCs, collected 45 days after the yellow fever booster vaccination. This clonotype was obtained from a man aged 25 to 40 who received the YFV17D yellow fever vaccine. The chain has TRBV7-2 and TRBJ1-2, with 7 positions matching TRBD1. The CDR3 loop is CASSSGQVTDGYTF. The DNA of the CDR3 is TGTGCCAGCAGCTCCGGACAGGTGACTGATGGCTACACCTTC.